The clone carrying this T cell receptor (beta chain) appeared a single time. Antigen specificity is unknown. The sample is drawn from a study of PD-L1 blockade in urothelial cancer. In the study overall: Atezolizumab at 1,200 mg intravenously every 3 weeks was started by patients around 2014. Study-level results: Pretreatment TCR clonality in blood, when below the median, was predictive of better survival.

Data came from immunoSEQ multiplex PCR; TCRdb stores just in-frame clones and leaves some out. The sample shows 54,000 or so clones, over 65% of them seen only once. Time point: pretreatment peripheral blood. Peripheral blood mononuclear cells were collected from every patient before and during treatment, yielding between 1 and 8 samples per patient. J was trimmed by 5 bases and V by 8 bases; bases with no gene match: 8. Germline V gene data show CDR1 as MNHEY and CDR2 as SVGAGI. The CDR3 is 14 amino acids. The TCR comes from a man aged 50 to 60 with urothelial cancer. The rearrangement uses TRBV6-5 and TRBJ2-3, with TRBD2 matching over 9 bases. Sample: PBMCs, taken around atezolizumab (anti-PD-L1) treatment. CDR3 sequence reads: CASGLSGRRDTQYF. CDR3 in DNA: TGTGCCAGCGGCTTAAGCGGGAGGCGAGATACGCAGTATTTT.